The following is a TCR beta chain sequence with its context. The antigen is undetermined. The sample originates from a study of shared clonotypes between healthy human individuals. Study-wide results and limits: The authors sampled blood alone, and tissue repertoires likely differ.

The genomic DNA of each subset was split evenly across several immunoSEQ plates. It was approximately 300 ng DNA, roughly 28,000 T cell genomes, that went into each replicate PCR of unsorted PBMC. Authors' data handling: ImmunoSEQ only sent back junction sequences with no quality scores, so filtering was done differently. Sequencing used immunoSEQ multiplex PCR; TCRdb keeps in-frame clones, though not all of them. For V, J and clone size, that table is used; D and trimming come from the DNA. The profile covers approximately 510,000 clones, with roughly 78% appearing a single time and roughly 13% taken by the ten largest. This CDR3 has 14 residues. V was trimmed by 0 bases and J by 2 bases, leaving 8 bases between them. Germline loops: CDR1 SGHKS, CDR2 YYEKEE (reference sequence).

The rearrangement links TRBV5-5 to TRBJ1-2, with unresolved D. This clonotype was obtained from a woman between 35 and 50 years old in good health. Some clones in this sample may be carry-over from other donors' samples. The sequenced material came from PBMCs. The CDR3 DNA reads as TGTGCCAGCAGCTTGGGGCCGGAGAACTATGGCTACACCTTC. It translates to CASSLGPENYGYTF.